This passage covers 17 T cell receptor beta chains from one sample sequenced in a study of blood T cell repertoires in COVID-19. Profiling relied on immunoSEQ multiplex PCR, and the TCRdb table lists in-frame clones only, not all of them. This table has approximately 210,000 clones, approximately 87% appearing once. The sample comprised peripheral blood. These receptors were taken from a woman in her sixties or seventies with active or convalescent COVID-19.

This clone occurred once. This sequence joins TRBV6-5 and TRBJ2-1; 11 bases are shared with TRBD2. Unmatched junction bases numbered 7, after V lost 8 bases and J lost 7 bases. This CDR3 spans 14 amino acids. Germline V CDR1 and CDR2: MNHEY, SVGAGI. The CDR3 DNA is TGTGCCAGCGCAGTAGCGGGGGGGCTAAATGAGCAGTTCTTC. Translated: CASAVAGGLNEQFF.

V usage is TRBV13 and J usage is TRBJ2-1; 14 nucleotides line up with TRBD2. Germline CDR1 is PRHDT and CDR2 is FYEKMQ (reference sequence). This CDR3 has 17 residues. With 1 base clipped from V and 5 bases from J, the junction kept 4 bases outside the gene matches. As DNA, the CDR3 is TGTGCCAGCAGCTTAGCCTGGGGACTAGCGGGGGACAATGAGCAGTTCTTC. Translated, it gives CASSLAWGLAGDNEQFF.

The CDR3 nucleotides are TGTGCCACCCTAGCGGGAGGCCGGTACAATGAGCAGTTCTTC. It encodes CATLAGGRYNEQFF. The chain recombines TRBV28 with TRBJ2-1; 11 bases align to TRBD2. V lost 10 bases and J lost 4; bases outside the gene matches: 6. CDR1 is MDHEN, CDR2 SYDVKM, per germline. The CDR3 has 14 residues.

The genes are TRBV5-1 and TRBJ2-7; 10 bases line up with TRBD1. CDR3 length: 16 residues. With V trimmed by 4 bases and J by 2 bases, 9 bases remained unmatched. CDR1 is SGHRS, CDR2 YFSETQ, per germline. In DNA form, the CDR3 reads TGCGCCAGCAGCGGGACAGGGGATCTCTCAACCTACGAGCAGTACTTC. Residues: CASSGTGDLSTYEQYF.

This clone appeared a few times. The chain has TRBV5-1 and TRBJ2-5; D may be TRBD2 (7 bases). V dropped 0 bases and J dropped 4 bases, with 16 bases sitting between them. CDR1 is SGHRS and CDR2 is YFSETQ in the germline V gene. The CDR3 has 16 amino acids. This chain's CDR3 is CASSLEPTGRGETQYF. CDR3 sequence (DNA): TGCGCCAGCAGCTTGGAGCCCACAGGGAGGGGAGAGACCCAGTACTTC.

This chain joins TRBV7-9 and TRBJ1-1; D remains ambiguous. Trimming took off 5 bases at V and 0 bases at J, with 10 bases between the two ends. Germline V gene sequence: CDR1 SEHNR, CDR2 FQNEAQ (reference sequence). The CDR3 is 14 amino acids. Here the CDR3 DNA reads TGTGCCAGCAGCCAAGACATCATGAACACTGAAGCTTTCTTT. This codes for CASSQDIMNTEAFF.

This chain uses TRBV21-1 with TRBJ1-3. TRBV21-1 has pseudogene status. The CDR3 runs 14 residues. The CDR3 coding sequence is TGTGCCAGCAGCAAACCGAGGCGAGGAAACACCATATATTTT. It is translated as CASSKPRRGNTIYF.

The DNA of the CDR3 is TGTGCCACCAGTGATTCACAGGGGAGCCCCTACAATGAGCAGTTCTTC. This sequence encodes CATSDSQGSPYNEQFF. V gene TRBV24-1 combines with J gene TRBJ2-1, with 7 bases identical to TRBD1. V dropped 2 bases and J dropped 2; count of bases not matched to a gene: 5. CDR1 is KGHDR and CDR2 is SFDVKD in the germline V gene. This CDR3 spans 16 amino acids.

The rearrangement joins TRBV7-2 to TRBJ2-7, with TRBD2 matching 11 bases. CDR3 length: 16 residues. CDR1 and CDR2 (germline): SGHTA, FQGNSA. V lost 1 base and J lost 7; bases outside the gene matches: 9. The CDR3 sequence is CASSLGLAGGRGEQYF. For the CDR3, the DNA is TGTGCCAGCAGCTTAGGCCTAGCGGGAGGCCGGGGAGAGCAGTACTTC. The full variable domain, completed using reference TRBV7-2 and TRBJ2-7, is GAGVSQSPSNKVTEKGKDVELRCDPISGHTALYWYRQSLGQGLEFLIYFQGNSAPDKSGLPSDRFSAERTGGSVSTLTIQRTQQEDSAVYLCASSLGLAGGRGEQYFGPGTRLTVT.

The rearrangement joins TRBV6-5 to TRBJ2-3; D gene unclear. V lost 5 bases and J lost 4, with 10 bases in between. CDR3 length equals 13 residues. Germline CDR1 is MNHEY and CDR2 is SVGAGI. DNA of the CDR3: TGTGCCAGCAGTATACTTGACTCAGATACGCAGTATTTT. Protein sequence: CASSILDSDTQYF.

This sequence joins TRBV5-1 and TRBJ2-7; 9 bases line up with TRBD1. The CDR3 has 16 residues. Trimming took 5 bases from V and 7 from J; bases not matched to a gene: 16. Germline V gene data show CDR1 as SGHRS and CDR2 as YFSETQ. The CDR3 reads CASSVGLGQGSREQYF. DNA for the CDR3: TGCGCCAGCAGTGTGGGCCTAGGACAGGGGAGTAGGGAGCAGTACTTC.

The chain links TRBV7-9 to TRBJ2-7; D is unresolved. Germline V lookup: CDR1 SEHNR, CDR2 FQNEAQ (reference sequence). Trimming stripped 1 base from V and 4 bases from J, with 8 bases between. This CDR3 has 13 amino acids. CDR3 in DNA: TGTGCCAGCAGCTTAGACCCGACTTACGAGCAGTACTTC. Its protein is CASSLDPTYEQYF.

The chain couples TRBV7-9 to TRBJ1-2; TRBD1 aligns across 11 bases. The CDR3 loop spans 15 amino acids. Germline lookup yields CDR1 SEHNR and CDR2 FQNEAQ (reference sequence). V lost 5 bases, J lost 5 bases, and 7 bases stayed unmatched. The CDR3 sequence: CASSPSGTGGYGYTF. CDR3 in DNA: TGTGCCAGCAGCCCGTCCGGGACAGGGGGATATGGCTACACCTTC. Using reference TRBV7-9 and TRBJ1-2 for the parts outside the CDR3, the full variable domain is DTGVSQNPRHKITKRGQNVTFRCDPISEHNRLYWYRQTLGQGPEFLTYFQNEAQLEKSRLLSDRFSAERPKGSFSTLEIQRTEQGDSAMYLCASSPSGTGGYGYTFGSGTRLTVV.

The chain carries TRBV7-3 and TRBJ2-1; 9 nucleotides line up with TRBD1. This CDR3 comprises 15 residues. Trimming at V came to 4 bases and at J to 5 bases, leaving 6 bases not matched to a gene. Germline CDR1 is SGHTA and CDR2 is FQGTGA. The CDR3 here is CASSSGTGNDNEQFF. CDR3 nucleotides: TGTGCCAGCAGCTCCGGGACAGGGAACGACAATGAGCAGTTCTTC. Drawing the rest from reference TRBV7-3 and TRBJ2-1, the complete variable domain is GAGVSQTPSNKVTEKGKYVELRCDPISGHTALYWYRQSLGQGPEFLIYFQGTGAADDSGLPNDRFFAVRPEGSVSTLKIQRTERGDSAVYLCASSSGTGNDNEQFFGPGTRLTVL.

This clone was detected only once. This chain links TRBV28 with TRBJ1-2; D remains unclear. CDR1 and CDR2 (germline): MDHEN, SYDVKM. V lost 7 bases, J lost 3 bases, and 15 bases lay in between. CDR3 length: 14 amino acids. The CDR3 region has the DNA TGTGCCAGCACATTACTCCGTCGCTACTATGGCTACACCTTC. It codes for CASTLLRRYYGYTF.

This chain uses TRBV6-2 or TRBV6-3 with TRBJ2-7; possible D gene TRBD2, 6 bases. Trimming stripped 6 bases from V and 6 bases from J, with 21 bases between. The CDR3 consists of 15 residues. CDR1 and CDR2 from the germline V gene are MNHEY and SVGEGT. The CDR3 DNA reads TGTGCCAGCAGCTCCGGGACTCCCTCGTTCCGCGAGCAGTACTTC. It specifies CASSSGTPSFREQYF.

The chain recombines TRBV24-1 with TRBJ1-5; TRBD1 might be the D (5 bases). V lost 2 bases and J 10 bases, leaving 14 bases between the germline ends. Germline CDR1 KGHDR, CDR2 SFDVKD. CDR3 length equals 14 residues. The CDR3 nucleotides are TGTGCCACCAGTGATTCCCAGGATACAGGTCCCCAGCATTTT. Amino acid sequence: CATSDSQDTGPQHF.